This TCR beta chain was recorded in a study of shared clonotypes between healthy human individuals. Across the whole study: The cohort had a couple of women and a few men, ages 18 to 49.

A remark on this clone: Its target is unknown.

The table came from immunoSEQ multiplex PCR; TCRdb's copy has only in-frame clones and leaves some out. The table lists over a million clones, around 76% of them singletons. V lost 0 bases to trimming and J lost 4 bases, with 18 bases between them. CDR1 and CDR2 (germline): LGHNA, YNFKEQ. The CDR3 has 18 residues. Overall study findings and caveats: What rarefaction showed was incomplete sorted-subset sequencing despite large depth. Generally, naive subsets (rather than memory subsets) showed larger estimated richness.

The receptor's source is a man younger than 35 in good health. The sequenced material came from memory CD4+ T cells sorted from blood. Subset specified: CD45RA-negative fraction. The V call is TRBV4-2, the J call TRBJ2-2; weak D call: TRBD1 (7 bases). DNA for the CDR3: TGTGCCAGCAGCCAAGAGCTTCTTCAGGGGGGTGGCACCGGGGAGCTGTTTTTT. It translates to CASSQELLQGGGTGELFF.